These T cell receptor beta chains were read from a single sample in a study of blood T cell repertoires in COVID-19. Here immunoSEQ multiplex PCR was the method, and the copy in TCRdb shows in-frame clones only, minus some. The sample lists roughly 100,000 clones, 70% to 90% occurring once. The sequencing input was peripheral blood. These receptors all come from a human donor in a cohort sampled during active COVID-19. Each CDR3 is given with its conserved first and last residue. D genes are given only for firm matches. Some rows have no size entry. The others give once, few or many, or a class for an expanded clone.

clone_size d_call cdr3_length j_call v_call cdr3_aa cdr3_nt
once . 20 TRBJ2-1 TRBV12-2 CASRLAPGLPNLSSYNEQFF TGTGCAAGTCGCTTAGCGCCAGGGCTCCCTAACCTAAGCTCCTACAATGAGCAGTTCTTC
. TRBD1 18 TRBJ1-2 TRBV19 CASSNRDRGQRGLGGYTF TGTGCCAGTAGTAACCGGGACAGGGGGCAAAGGGGGTTAGGTGGCTACACCTTC
. . 14 TRBJ1-1 TRBV2 CASSVWRRVTEAFF TGTGCCAGCAGTGTATGGCGGAGGGTCACTGAAGCTTTCTTT
. . 14 TRBJ1-1 TRBV9 CASSREVMNTEAFF TGTGCCAGCAGCCGCGAGGTAATGAACACTGAAGCTTTCTTT
. TRBD1 18 TRBJ1-3 TRBV4-2 CASSPWLDRAPRGNTIYF TGTGCCAGCAGCCCCTGGCTTGACAGGGCCCCCCGTGGAAACACCATATATTTT
once . 13 TRBJ1-2 TRBV5-6 CASSLVAGYGYTF TGTGCCAGCAGCTTGGTGGCAGGTTATGGCTACACCTTC
. . 16 TRBJ2-2 TRBV18 CASSSVTLGNTGELFF TGTGCCAGCTCATCCGTAACCCTCGGGAACACCGGGGAGCTGTTTTTT
. . 14 TRBJ2-5 TRBV19 CASSKAQGQETQYF TGTGCCAGTAGTAAGGCTCAGGGGCAAGAGACCCAGTACTTC
. . 17 TRBJ2-1 TRBV28 CASRPGGQWAIYNEQFF TGTGCCAGCAGACCCGGGGGACAGTGGGCGATCTACAATGAGCAGTTCTTC
once . 14 TRBJ1-1 TRBV7-2 CASTLRGGLTEAFF TGTGCCAGCACCCTACGGGGGGGCCTGACTGAAGCTTTCTTT
. TRBD1 15 TRBJ2-2 TRBV28 CASISAGTGTGELFF TGTGCCAGCATATCTGCCGGGACAGGGACCGGGGAGCTGTTTTTT
. . 16 TRBJ2-7 TRBV3-1/TRBV3-2 CASSQQGGGSFYEQYF TGTGCCAGCAGCCAGCAAGGGGGGGGCTCGTTTTACGAGCAGTACTTC
few . 11 TRBJ1-1 TRBV6-5 CASRRETEAFF TGTGCCAGCAGACGTGAGACTGAAGCTTTCTTT
. . 16 TRBJ1-1 TRBV6-2/TRBV6-3 CASSPMYQVLNTEAFF TGTGCCAGCAGCCCTATGTATCAGGTTTTGAACACTGAAGCTTTCTTT
. TRBD1 14 TRBJ1-5 TRBV27 CASSLDRGNQPQHF TGTGCCAGCAGCCTCGACAGGGGCAATCAGCCCCAGCATTTT
. TRBD2 14 TRBJ2-1 TRBV27 CASKLAGDYNEQFF TGTGCCAGCAAACTAGCGGGAGACTACAATGAGCAGTTCTTC
. . 13 TRBJ1-2 TRBV29-1 CSVEEGFNYGYTF TGCAGCGTTGAGGAGGGTTTTAACTATGGCTACACCTTC
. . 15 TRBJ1-3 TRBV2 CASTHRLNSGNTIYF TGTGCCAGCACCCACAGGCTGAACTCTGGAAACACCATATATTTT
once TRBD1 14 TRBJ2-7 TRBV6-5 CASRGDRVSYEQYF TGTGCCAGCAGAGGGGACAGGGTGTCCTACGAGCAGTACTTC
. TRBD1 16 TRBJ1-3 TRBV11-2 CASSLHRTGSGNTIYF TGTGCCAGCAGCTTACATAGGACAGGCTCTGGAAACACCATATATTTT
few TRBD1 15 TRBJ2-1 TRBV15 CATSRHSGTGNEQFF TGTGCCACCAGCAGGCATTCCGGGACAGGCAATGAGCAGTTCTTC
. . 14 TRBJ1-5 TRBV5-5 CASSFWTENQPQHF TGTGCCAGCAGCTTCTGGACTGAGAATCAGCCCCAGCATTTT
. . 13 TRBJ1-2 TRBV6-5 CASSKTANYGYTF TGTGCCAGCAGTAAGACAGCTAACTATGGCTACACCTTC
. . 14 TRBJ2-3 TRBV5-8 CASSLGQGLDTQYF TGTGCCAGCAGCTTGGGGCAGGGTTTGGATACGCAGTATTTT
. . 16 TRBJ1-6 TRBV11-2 CASRGGVLTYNSPLHF TGTGCCAGCAGGGGGGGGGTGCTCACCTATAATTCACCCCTCCACTTT
. . 15 TRBJ1-3 TRBV7-9 CASSPRGGDGNTIYF TGTGCCAGCAGCCCGAGAGGGGGTGATGGAAACACCATATATTTT
once . 13 TRBJ2-5 TRBV7-3 CASTRGGQETQYF TGTGCCAGCACCCGGGGTGGCCAAGAGACCCAGTACTTC
. . 15 TRBJ1-5 TRBV2 CASRGGLHSNQPQHF TGTGCCAGCAGGGGAGGGCTGCATAGCAATCAGCCCCAGCATTTT
. TRBD1 15 TRBJ2-1 TRBV7-2 CASRGVVQGSSEQFF TGTGCCAGCAGGGGGGTGGTACAGGGGTCAAGTGAGCAGTTCTTC
once . 13 TRBJ2-5 TRBV29-1 CSVEWGGGETQYF TGCAGCGTTGAGTGGGGGGGCGGGGAGACCCAGTACTTC
. TRBD2 16 TRBJ2-5 TRBV27 CASRYSSGGLQETQYF TGTGCCAGCAGATACTCTAGCGGAGGTCTCCAAGAGACCCAGTACTTC
. . 17 TRBJ2-1 TRBV27 CASSFLFGQGFIDEQFF TGTGCCAGCAGTTTTTTGTTCGGCCAGGGGTTTATAGATGAGCAGTTCTTC
. TRBD1 17 TRBJ1-4 TRBV2 CASRAGTGTPGGEKLFF TGTGCCAGCAGGGCCGGGACAGGGACCCCCGGCGGTGAAAAACTGTTTTTT
. . 15 TRBJ1-3 TRBV9 CASSPTGSSGNTIYF TGTGCCAGCAGTCCTACAGGGAGCTCTGGAAACACCATATATTTT
once TRBD2 18 TRBJ2-2 TRBV11-3 CASSSLTGTSGRRGELFF TGTGCCAGCAGCTCCCTTACCGGGACTAGCGGGAGACGCGGGGAGCTGTTTTTT
. TRBD1 16 TRBJ1-1 TRBV14 CASSPGTGSLNTEAFF TGTGCCAGCAGCCCCGGGACAGGGTCCCTGAACACTGAAGCTTTCTTT
. . 13 TRBJ1-4 TRBV7-9 CAVARGGRGKLFF TGTGCCGTCGCCCGGGGGGGGCGGGGAAAACTGTTTTTT
. . 17 TRBJ2-3 TRBV7-9 CASSLIWTRGNTDTQYF TGTGCCAGCAGCTTAATTTGGACCCGGGGGAATACAGATACGCAGTATTTT
. . 14 TRBJ1-2 TRBV19 CASSMTATNYGYTF TGTGCCAGTAGTATGACAGCGACTAACTATGGCTACACCTTC
. TRBD2 17 TRBJ2-2 TRBV11-2 CASSLTGLAGYTGELFF TGTGCCAGCAGCTTAACGGGACTAGCGGGATACACCGGGGAGCTGTTTTTT
. TRBD1 14 TRBJ1-3 TRBV30 CAWSVHRGGNTIYF TGTGCCTGGAGTGTACACAGGGGTGGAAACACCATATATTTT
. . 14 TRBJ2-7 TRBV7-9 CASSLDSNLYEQYF TGTGCCAGCAGCTTAGACTCCAATCTGTACGAGCAGTACTTC
. . 14 TRBJ2-1 TRBV29-1 CSVDSTGLYNEQFF TGCAGCGTTGACTCGACAGGCCTGTACAATGAGCAGTTCTTC
. . 15 TRBJ1-5 TRBV6-5 CASSGLGAGNQPQHF TGTGCCAGCAGCGGGTTAGGGGCCGGCAATCAGCCCCAGCATTTT
once TRBD2 17 TRBJ2-5 TRBV5-1 CASSSGLAGGLQETQYF TGCGCCAGCAGCTCGGGACTAGCGGGGGGGCTCCAAGAGACCCAGTACTTC
once TRBD2 15 TRBJ2-1 TRBV7-2 CASSQTSGHYNEQFF TGTGCCAGCAGTCAAACTAGCGGCCACTACAATGAGCAGTTCTTC
once . 13 TRBJ2-3 TRBV7-6 CASSLARQDTQYF TGTGCCAGCAGCTTAGCGAGGCAGGATACGCAGTATTTT
. TRBD2 19 TRBJ2-1 TRBV7-9 CASSSVTSGSGKAHNEQFF TGTGCCAGCAGCTCGGTAACTAGCGGGAGTGGCAAAGCCCACAATGAGCAGTTCTTC
once . 15 TRBJ1-1 TRBV6-5 CASSYGGPRGTEAFF TGTGCCAGCAGTTACGGGGGCCCTCGCGGCACTGAAGCTTTCTTT
once . 15 TRBJ2-7 TRBV5-1 CASSRLGRGTYEQYF TGCGCCAGCAGCCGACTGGGCAGGGGAACCTACGAGCAGTACTTC
. . 14 TRBJ1-6 TRBV27 CASSSPRQNSPLHF TGTGCCAGCAGTTCCCCACGACAGAATTCACCCCTCCACTTT
. TRBD2 17 TRBJ2-2 TRBV7-2 CASSLGIVIAGTGELFF TGTGCCAGCAGCTTAGGCATCGTTATAGCGGGCACCGGGGAGCTGTTTTTT
few TRBD2 16 TRBJ2-5 TRBV11-2 CASSLGLAGGLETQYF TGTGCCAGCAGCTTGGGGCTAGCGGGGGGTCTAGAGACCCAGTACTTC
. TRBD2 18 TRBJ2-3 TRBV7-8 CASSLPKGGGGATDTQYF TGTGCCAGCAGCCTTCCCAAGGGCGGCGGGGGGGCGACAGATACGCAGTATTTT
. TRBD2 19 TRBJ2-3 TRBV3-1/TRBV3-2 CASDRTGTSGRAATDTQYF TGTGCCAGCGACCGAACCGGGACTAGCGGGAGGGCCGCCACAGATACGCAGTATTTT
. TRBD1 14 TRBJ1-2 TRBV5-1 CASTGTGTNYGYTF TGCGCCAGCACGGGGACAGGGACTAACTATGGCTACACCTTC